This is a list of T cell receptor beta chains from one sample in a study of human T cells and chemical hapten exposure. One entry per CDR3 protein, called by TCRdb with MiXCR from the 5' RACE reads. The table lists approximately 80,000 distinct CDR3 sequences, approximately 16% of them singletons, with over 6.5% in the top ten. Receptor source: a female donor in good health. CDR3s include the opening cysteine and the closing phenylalanine or tryptophan. A D gene is named only where the DNA matches it firmly. Clone size is stated in some rows and not others, as once, few, many or a class when expanded.

size	D	V	J	DNA	CDR3
.	TRBD2	TRBV7-8	TRBJ2-3	TGTGCCAGCAGCCCTAGCGGGAGGGCGACAGATACGCAGTATTTT	CASSPSGRATDTQYF
few	TRBD2	TRBV25-1	TRBJ2-3	TGTGCCAGCAGTGATCGGGGACTAGCGGGGGGCACAGATACGCAGTATTTT	CASSDRGLAGGTDTQYF
few	.	TRBV6-6	TRBJ1-3	TGTGCCAGCAGTTACTCGATTCTCAGGTCGTCTGGAAACACCATATATTTT	CASSYSILRSSGNTIYF
.	.	TRBV18	TRBJ2-7	TGTGCCAGCTCACCGAATCCGGGACCTTACGAGCAGTACTTC	CASSPNPGPYEQYF
few	.	TRBV28	TRBJ1-5	TGTGCCAGCAGTTGGGGCAACAGCTACAATCAGCCCCAGCATTTT	CASSWGNSYNQPQHF
.	.	TRBV5-4	TRBJ1-1	TGTGCCAGCAGCCGCGGCGGGGTTCGGGGCACTGAAGCTTTCTTT	CASSRGGVRGTEAFF
few	.	TRBV5-1	TRBJ2-5	TGCGCCAGCAGCGTCCTCCACGGGTACCAAGAGACCCAGTACTTC	CASSVLHGYQETQYF
few	.	TRBV29-1	TRBJ2-1	TGCAGCGTGGGAGCCCGAGCCCCCTACAATGAGCAGTTCTTC	CSVGARAPYNEQFF
many	.	TRBV28	TRBJ1-5	TGTGCCAGCAGTTTACTAGGCTCTACGGGTCAGCCCCAGCATTTT	CASSLLGSTGQPQHF
many	.	TRBV5-1	TRBJ2-7	TGCGCCAGCAGGGAAACAGGGTCAGGGGAGCAGTACTTC	CASRETGSGEQYF
.	TRBD2	TRBV2	TRBJ2-5	TGTGCCAGCAGTGACGGGATCCAGCGGGGGACGGCCCAGTACTTC	CASSDGIQRGTAQYF
few	.	TRBV24-1	TRBJ2-3	TGTGCCACCAGTGATTTAAGACGACGGCCCGTTATCACAGATACGCAGTATTTT	CATSDLRRRPVITDTQYF
few	.	TRBV10-2	TRBJ1-2	TGCGCCAGAACGGGACGGAATGGCTACACCTTC	CARTGRNGYTF
.	TRBD1	TRBV12-3/TRBV12-4	TRBJ2-7	TGTGCCAGCAGAACCGGGACAGGGGCCTACGAGCAGTACTTC	CASRTGTGAYEQYF
few	.	TRBV10-3	TRBJ2-3	TGTGCCATCAGTCCGGGCACAGATACGCAGTATTTT	CAISPGTDTQYF
.	.	TRBV6-1	TRBJ1-6	TGTGCCAGCAGTGACTGGGGGGGTAATAATTCACCCCTCCACTTT	CASSDWGGNNSPLHF
few	.	TRBV11-2	TRBJ1-4	TGTGCCAGCAGCTTCTCCGGAAGTGAAAAACTGTTTTTT	CASSFSGSEKLFF
few	.	TRBV20-1	TRBJ2-1	TGCAGTGCTCCTAGATCCGGGAGCGGATACAATGAGCAGTTCTTC	CSAPRSGSGYNEQFF
.	.	TRBV11-2	TRBJ2-7	TGTGCCAGCAGCGCACCACGGGAGAGAGTCGGCGAGCAGTACTTC	CASSAPRERVGEQYF
.	.	TRBV12-3/TRBV12-4	TRBJ1-2	TGTGCCAGCAGTTTAGCGCTAAGAGGCTATGGCTACACCTTC	CASSLALRGYGYTF
.	.	TRBV6-2/TRBV6-3	TRBJ1-1	TGTGCCAGCAGTTACTCGAGGGAAGCAAACACTGAAGCTTTCTTT	CASSYSREANTEAFF
few	.	TRBV27	TRBJ1-2	TGTGCCAGCAGTTTACGTCGGGGTACTAACTATGGCTACACCTTC	CASSLRRGTNYGYTF
.	.	TRBV19	TRBJ1-2	TGTGCCAGTAGTACACACACGGACAGCCGGTATGGCTACACCTTC	CASSTHTDSRYGYTF